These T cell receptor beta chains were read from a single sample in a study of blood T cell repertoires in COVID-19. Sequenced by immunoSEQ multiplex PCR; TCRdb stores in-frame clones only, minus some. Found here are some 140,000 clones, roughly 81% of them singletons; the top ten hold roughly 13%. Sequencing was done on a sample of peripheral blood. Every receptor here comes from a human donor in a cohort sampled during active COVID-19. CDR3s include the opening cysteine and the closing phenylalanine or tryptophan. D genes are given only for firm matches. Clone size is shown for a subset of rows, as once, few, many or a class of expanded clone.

CDR3aa: CASRSRLSYEQYF; CDR3nt: TGTGCCAGCAGGTCGAGGCTGTCGTACGAGCAGTACTTC; v_gene: TRBV6-5; abundance: -; j_gene: TRBJ2-7; d_gene: -
CDR3aa: CAWSVGGWRRKDGYTF; CDR3nt: TGTGCCTGGAGTGTAGGGGGATGGCGAAGGAAGGATGGCTACACCTTC; v_gene: TRBV30; abundance: -; j_gene: TRBJ1-2; d_gene: -
CDR3aa: CASSFGVGEQFF; CDR3nt: TGTGCCAGCAGTTTCGGAGTCGGTGAGCAGTTCTTC; v_gene: TRBV27; abundance: -; j_gene: TRBJ2-1; d_gene: -
CDR3aa: CASSESRLAGGSADTQYF; CDR3nt: TGCGCCAGCAGTGAGTCGAGGCTAGCGGGGGGGAGTGCAGATACGCAGTATTTT; v_gene: TRBV10-1; abundance: -; j_gene: TRBJ2-3; d_gene: TRBD2
CDR3aa: CASSDSGGASYEQYF; CDR3nt: TGTGCCAGCAGTGATTCGGGGGGGGCATCCTACGAGCAGTACTTC; v_gene: TRBV25-1; abundance: -; j_gene: TRBJ2-7; d_gene: TRBD2
CDR3aa: CASSRGGATDTQYF; CDR3nt: TGTGCCAGCAGCCGCGGGGGTGCCACAGATACGCAGTATTTT; v_gene: TRBV7-2; abundance: -; j_gene: TRBJ2-3; d_gene: TRBD2
CDR3aa: CASRPGQPNTGELFF; CDR3nt: TGTGCCAGTAGGCCAGGACAGCCGAACACCGGGGAGCTGTTTTTT; v_gene: TRBV11-2; abundance: -; j_gene: TRBJ2-2; d_gene: -
CDR3aa: CASSLGPGGTKNIQYF; CDR3nt: TGCGCCAGCAGCTTGGGCCCAGGGGGTACCAAAAACATTCAGTACTTC; v_gene: TRBV5-1; abundance: -; j_gene: TRBJ2-4; d_gene: TRBD1
CDR3aa: CASSENRGREPQHF; CDR3nt: TGTGCCAGCAGTGAAAACAGGGGGCGAGAGCCCCAGCATTTT; v_gene: TRBV6-1; abundance: -; j_gene: TRBJ1-5; d_gene: TRBD1
CDR3aa: CASRGQVDRNTEAFF; CDR3nt: TGTGCCAGCCGGGGACAGGTCGACAGGAACACTGAAGCTTTCTTT; v_gene: TRBV18; abundance: once; j_gene: TRBJ1-1; d_gene: TRBD1
CDR3aa: CATNRGGSTNEKLFF; CDR3nt: TGTGCCACCAACCGAGGGGGTTCGACTAATGAAAAACTGTTTTTT; v_gene: TRBV10-3; abundance: -; j_gene: TRBJ1-4; d_gene: -
CDR3aa: CASSLRGLRGNEKLFF; CDR3nt: TGTGCCAGCAGCTTGAGGGGATTAAGGGGAAATGAAAAACTGTTTTTT; v_gene: TRBV5-6; abundance: -; j_gene: TRBJ1-4; d_gene: -
CDR3aa: CASTPGSGNYGYTF; CDR3nt: TGTGCCAGCACACCAGGGTCAGGGAACTATGGCTACACCTTC; v_gene: TRBV7-2; abundance: -; j_gene: TRBJ1-2; d_gene: -
CDR3aa: CAISVREYSPNYGYTF; CDR3nt: TGTGCCATCAGTGTCAGGGAATACAGCCCTAACTATGGCTACACCTTC; v_gene: TRBV10-3; abundance: -; j_gene: TRBJ1-2; d_gene: -
CDR3aa: CASSTQPGLGDTQYF; CDR3nt: TGTGCCAGTAGTACCCAACCGGGACTAGGGGATACGCAGTATTTT; v_gene: TRBV19; abundance: once; j_gene: TRBJ2-3; d_gene: TRBD2
CDR3aa: CASSTGTGAEQYF; CDR3nt: TGCGCCAGCAGTACCGGGACAGGGGCCGAGCAGTACTTC; v_gene: TRBV10-2; abundance: -; j_gene: TRBJ2-7; d_gene: TRBD1
CDR3aa: CASSSPLLAGVQETQYF; CDR3nt: TGTGCCAGCAGCTCGCCGCTACTAGCGGGGGTGCAAGAGACCCAGTACTTC; v_gene: TRBV5-6; abundance: few; j_gene: TRBJ2-5; d_gene: TRBD2
CDR3aa: CASSLWGYSNQPQHF; CDR3nt: TGTGCCAGCAGTTTATGGGGCTATAGCAATCAGCCCCAGCATTTT; v_gene: TRBV27; abundance: -; j_gene: TRBJ1-5; d_gene: -
CDR3aa: CASSLGIARTYEQYF; CDR3nt: TGTGCCAGCAGCTTGGGGATAGCGAGAACCTACGAGCAGTACTTC; v_gene: TRBV5-5; abundance: -; j_gene: TRBJ2-7; d_gene: -
CDR3aa: CAGRQGLGNSPLHF; CDR3nt: TGTGCCGGAAGACAGGGGCTGGGTAATTCACCCCTCCACTTT; v_gene: TRBV6-5; abundance: few; j_gene: TRBJ1-6; d_gene: TRBD1
CDR3aa: CASSLGLAGGRSTDTQYF; CDR3nt: TGCGCCAGCAGCTTGGGACTAGCGGGGGGCCGTAGCACAGATACGCAGTATTTT; v_gene: TRBV5-1; abundance: -; j_gene: TRBJ2-3; d_gene: TRBD2
CDR3aa: CASSVGQVGTDTQYF; CDR3nt: TGTGCCAGCAGCGTGGGACAGGTCGGGACAGATACGCAGTATTTT; v_gene: TRBV9; abundance: -; j_gene: TRBJ2-3; d_gene: TRBD1
CDR3aa: CASSGGGPGSLYNEQFF; CDR3nt: TGTGCCAGCAGCGGGGGGGGTCCAGGGTCCCTCTACAATGAGCAGTTCTTC; v_gene: TRBV9; abundance: -; j_gene: TRBJ2-1; d_gene: TRBD2
CDR3aa: CASRLSWGLNTEAFF; CDR3nt: TGTGCCAGCAGACTCAGCTGGGGGCTGAACACTGAAGCTTTCTTT; v_gene: TRBV7-2; abundance: -; j_gene: TRBJ1-1; d_gene: -
CDR3aa: CATSRDPGGAYEQFF; CDR3nt: TGTGCCACCAGCAGAGATCCCGGGGGGGCCTATGAGCAGTTCTTC; v_gene: TRBV15; abundance: -; j_gene: TRBJ2-1; d_gene: TRBD2
CDR3aa: CASSQVIGTEAFF; CDR3nt: TGTGCCAGCAGCCAAGTTATCGGTACTGAAGCTTTCTTT; v_gene: TRBV14; abundance: -; j_gene: TRBJ1-1; d_gene: -
CDR3aa: CASSLGGGVVGTQYF; CDR3nt: TGTGCCAGCAGCTTAGGCGGGGGGGTAGTGGGTACGCAGTATTTT; v_gene: TRBV7-2; abundance: -; j_gene: TRBJ2-3; d_gene: TRBD2
CDR3aa: CASSVGASWGGEQYF; CDR3nt: TGTGCCAGCAGCGTAGGGGCTTCCTGGGGCGGCGAGCAGTACTTC; v_gene: TRBV9; abundance: -; j_gene: TRBJ2-7; d_gene: -
CDR3aa: CASAQGSGANVLTF; CDR3nt: TGTGCCAGCGCGCAGGGTAGTGGGGCCAACGTCCTGACTTTC; v_gene: TRBV6-6; abundance: -; j_gene: TRBJ2-6; d_gene: -
CDR3aa: CASSTPGQGAQKLFF; CDR3nt: TGTGCCAGCTCCACCCCCGGACAGGGGGCACAAAAACTGTTTTTT; v_gene: TRBV18; abundance: once; j_gene: TRBJ1-4; d_gene: TRBD1
CDR3aa: CASSPDTLAGGRHEQFF; CDR3nt: TGTGCCAGCTCACCCGACACCCTAGCGGGGGGGCGTCATGAGCAGTTCTTC; v_gene: TRBV18; abundance: -; j_gene: TRBJ2-1; d_gene: TRBD2
CDR3aa: CASSFSLAGGVAGELFF; CDR3nt: TGTGCCAGTAGTTTTTCGCTAGCGGGGGGTGTTGCCGGGGAGCTGTTTTTT; v_gene: TRBV19; abundance: -; j_gene: TRBJ2-2; d_gene: TRBD2
CDR3aa: CASSLIAGSSYEQYF; CDR3nt: TGTGCCAGCAGCTTAATAGCGGGGAGCTCCTACGAGCAGTACTTC; v_gene: TRBV5-6; abundance: -; j_gene: TRBJ2-7; d_gene: TRBD2
CDR3aa: CASSIRSEQGASGYTF; CDR3nt: TGTGCCAGTAGTATTAGATCCGAACAGGGGGCTTCCGGCTACACCTTC; v_gene: TRBV19; abundance: -; j_gene: TRBJ1-2; d_gene: TRBD1
CDR3aa: CASSLEGAVGNTIYF; CDR3nt: TGCGCCAGCAGCTTGGAGGGGGCGGTTGGAAACACCATATATTTT; v_gene: TRBV5-1; abundance: -; j_gene: TRBJ1-3; d_gene: TRBD1
CDR3aa: CASSLRGTNEKLFF; CDR3nt: TGTGCCAGCAGCCTCAGGGGAACTAATGAAAAACTGTTTTTT; v_gene: TRBV3-1/TRBV3-2; abundance: -; j_gene: TRBJ1-4; d_gene: -
CDR3aa: CASSHPGGELFF; CDR3nt: TGTGCCAGCAGCCACCCAGGCGGGGAGCTGTTTTTT; v_gene: TRBV5-8; abundance: -; j_gene: TRBJ2-2; d_gene: -
CDR3aa: CAIRGQGEYGYTF; CDR3nt: TGTGCCATCAGGGGACAGGGAGAATATGGCTACACCTTC; v_gene: TRBV10-3; abundance: -; j_gene: TRBJ1-2; d_gene: TRBD1
CDR3aa: CASSFRTGTEKLFF; CDR3nt: TGTGCCAGCAGTTTCAGGACAGGGACCGAAAAACTGTTTTTT; v_gene: TRBV5-6; abundance: -; j_gene: TRBJ1-4; d_gene: TRBD1
CDR3aa: CASSLAMGQAYEQYF; CDR3nt: TGCGCCAGCAGCTTGGCCATGGGACAGGCCTACGAGCAGTACTTC; v_gene: TRBV5-1; abundance: -; j_gene: TRBJ2-7; d_gene: TRBD1
CDR3aa: CASSLDEGRSGNTIYF; CDR3nt: TGCGCCAGCAGCTTGGACGAGGGAAGGTCTGGAAACACCATATATTTT; v_gene: TRBV5-1; abundance: many; j_gene: TRBJ1-3; d_gene: -
CDR3aa: CAWSNGPLSYTF; CDR3nt: TGTGCCTGGAGTAATGGGCCCCTGAGCTACACCTTC; v_gene: TRBV30; abundance: -; j_gene: TRBJ1-2; d_gene: -
CDR3aa: CASSTGSYEQYF; CDR3nt: TGTGCCAGTAGTACGGGATCCTACGAGCAGTACTTC; v_gene: TRBV19; abundance: -; j_gene: TRBJ2-7; d_gene: -
CDR3aa: CASSQPRDRKNEQFF; CDR3nt: TGCGCCAGCAGCCAGCCACGGGACAGGAAAAATGAGCAGTTCTTC; v_gene: TRBV4-1; abundance: -; j_gene: TRBJ2-1; d_gene: TRBD1
CDR3aa: CASSQDGAGYQETQYF; CDR3nt: TGTGCCAGCAGCCAAGATGGTGCGGGTTACCAAGAGACCCAGTACTTC; v_gene: TRBV4-2; abundance: -; j_gene: TRBJ2-5; d_gene: -
CDR3aa: CASSLLQGVSYEQYF; CDR3nt: TGCGCCAGCAGTCTCCTTCAGGGGGTCTCCTACGAGCAGTACTTC; v_gene: TRBV5-1; abundance: -; j_gene: TRBJ2-7; d_gene: TRBD1